These 22 T cell receptor beta chains were sequenced from one sample in a study of cytomegalovirus exposure and HLA in healthy donors. It was with 60 Vbeta and 13 Jbeta primers that the PCR ran. The repertoire was sequenced with immunoSEQ multiplex PCR; TCRdb's copy has only in-frame clones and lacks some. The sample carries approximately 150,000 clones, 77% recorded once. Input material: PBMCs. Every receptor here comes from a woman aged 25 to 45 in good health and CMV-seronegative.

V and J are TRBV6-1 and TRBJ2-1, with 11 nucleotides matching TRBD2. The CDR3 runs to 15 residues. With 6 bases clipped from V and 8 bases from J, the junction kept 9 bases outside the gene matches. Germline V CDR1 and CDR2: MNHNS, SASEGT. CDR3 in amino acids: CASRTGLAGVYEQFF. CDR3 DNA: TGTGCCAGCAGGACCGGACTAGCGGGTGTCTATGAGCAGTTCTTC.

The sample holds a few counts of this clone. J is TRBJ2-7 and V is TRBV5-1, with D uncertain. The CDR3 loop spans 12 amino acids. Germline values: CDR1 SGHRS, CDR2 YFSETQ. V was clipped by 2 bases and J by 3 bases, with 6 bases between them. CDR3 sequence reads: CASSFDNYEQYF. In DNA, the CDR3 is TGCGCCAGCAGCTTCGACAACTACGAGCAGTACTTC.

The chain is built from TRBV19 and TRBJ2-7, with D perhaps matching TRBD2 (6 bases). Trimming left V 3 bases short and J 0 bases short, with 12 bases between. Germline V gene data show CDR1 as LNHDA and CDR2 as SQIVND (reference sequence). This CDR3 region has 15 residues. As DNA, the CDR3 is TGTGCCAGTAGTATGGGGACTGCTAGCTCCTACGAGCAGTACTTC. Its translation is CASSMGTASSYEQYF.

The chain uses TRBV5-1 and TRBJ1-3; D possibly corresponds to TRBD1 (6 bases). The length of the CDR3 is 14 residues. Germline CDR1 and CDR2: SGHRS and YFSETQ. V was trimmed by 4 bases and J by 1 base, leaving 9 bases between them. CDR3 nucleotide sequence: TGCGCCAGCAGCCTCCAGGGGTCTGGAAACACCATATATTTT. It specifies CASSLQGSGNTIYF.

This clone was seen a handful of times. The chain combines TRBV6-1 with TRBJ2-6; 11 bases agree with TRBD2. The germline CDR1 and CDR2 sequences are MNHNS and SASEGT. The CDR3 contains 18 residues. After removal of 2 bases from V and 0 bases from J, the junction contained 3 bases not matched to a gene. The CDR3 nucleotides are TGTGCCAGCAGTGAAAGAACTAGCGGGAGCTCTGGGGCCAACGTCCTGACTTTC. It specifies CASSERTSGSSGANVLTF.

The chain recombines TRBV30 with TRBJ2-3, with a possible D match to TRBD2 (6 bases). Between the trimmed V and J ends, which lost 6 bases and 1 base, there was a span of 20 bases. The CDR3 is 16 amino acids. In germline, CDR1 is GTSNPN, CDR2 SVGIG (reference sequence). The CDR3 sequence is CACNLPWRDGTDTQYF. For the CDR3, the DNA is TGTGCCTGTAACCTCCCGTGGCGGGACGGCACAGATACGCAGTATTTT.

The rearrangement links TRBV4-2 to TRBJ2-1, with D maybe TRBD2 (5 bases). V was clipped by 4 bases and J by 4 bases, with 23 bases between them. The CDR3 has 18 residues. CDR1 LGHNA and CDR2 YNFKEQ come from the germline V gene. CDR3 sequence (DNA): TGTGCCAGCAGCCTGTCCCACGGAGGCACCACCGGGTACAATGAGCAGTTCTTC. It encodes CASSLSHGGTTGYNEQFF.

The chain carries TRBV7-9 and TRBJ1-4; D is ambiguous. V lost 3 bases and J lost 8, with 16 bases in between. The CDR3 is made up of 15 amino acids. The germline gives CDR1 SEHNR, CDR2 FQNEAQ (reference sequence). CDR3 DNA: TGTGCCAGCAGCTTGGCCCGGGCCCCGGGAGAAAAACTGTTTTTT. Residues: CASSLARAPGEKLFF.

V usage is TRBV5-1 and J usage is TRBJ1-1; a weak D match, TRBD1 (6 bases). This CDR3 region has 15 residues. Trimming took off 4 bases at V and 1 base at J, with 14 bases between the two ends. Germline CDR1 SGHRS, CDR2 YFSETQ. The CDR3 loop is CASSQGNRENTEAFF. Written as DNA, the CDR3 is TGCGCCAGCAGCCAGGGAAACAGGGAGAACACTGAAGCTTTCTTT.

This chain uses TRBV13 with TRBJ2-7, with 11 bases that match TRBD2. This CDR3 comprises 16 residues. Trimming cost V 4 bases and J 0 bases; bases outside gene matches: 5. Germline CDR1 is PRHDT and CDR2 is FYEKMQ (reference sequence). The CDR3 is CASSYPGLADSYEQYF. CDR3 coding DNA: TGTGCCAGCAGCTATCCGGGACTAGCGGACTCCTACGAGCAGTACTTC.

CDR3 sequence reads: CASSSTGIEETQYF. The CDR3 nucleotides read TGTGCCAGCAGCTCCACAGGAATCGAGGAGACCCAGTACTTC. This sequence joins TRBV7-2 and TRBJ2-5; D possibly corresponds to TRBD1 (5 bases). The V gene's germline CDR1 is SGHTA and CDR2 FQGNSA. V was trimmed by 4 bases and J by 5 bases, leaving 14 bases between them. The CDR3 spans 14 residues.

This rearrangement joins TRBV28 to TRBJ1-5; 9 bases agree with TRBD1. The CDR3 loop spans 16 amino acids. CDR1 is MDHEN, CDR2 SYDVKM, per germline. The V gene end was trimmed by 5 bases and the J gene end by 6 bases; junction bases not matched to a gene: 11. DNA for the CDR3: TGTGCCAGCAGTCCCTCCCCGGGACAGGGAACTCAGCCCCAGCATTTT. It codes for CASSPSPGQGTQPQHF.

V is TRBV19 and J is TRBJ2-7, with a weak D call TRBD2 (5 bases). The V and J ends lost 5 bases and 0 bases respectively, with 11 bases between them. CDR1 and CDR2 from the germline V gene are LNHDA and SQIVND (reference sequence). This CDR3 spans 14 amino acids. DNA for the CDR3: TGTGCCAGTAGTCCCCGGGGAGACTCCTACGAGCAGTACTTC. Its protein is CASSPRGDSYEQYF.

The rearrangement uses TRBV6-5 and TRBJ1-6; TRBD1 aligns across 10 bases. CDR3 length: 15 amino acids. The trim removed 6 bases at V and 11 bases at J, leaving 10 bases unmatched. Germline lookup yields CDR1 MNHEY and CDR2 SVGAGI. CDR3 protein: CASRRDRGMVTPLHF. DNA of the CDR3: TGTGCCAGCAGAAGGGACAGGGGAATGGTGACACCCCTCCACTTT.

With respect to this clone: A junction end diverges from the germline sequence, so it may reflect a read error. The sample has other DNA sequences that encode this CDR3 too. This chain links TRBV7-9 with TRBJ1-2, with 11 bases aligning to TRBD1. The CDR3 has 17 amino acids. Germline V gene sequence: CDR1 SEHNR, CDR2 FQNEAQ (reference sequence). CDR3 loop: CASSAWTGGRVTGGYTF. The CDR3 nucleotides are TGCGCCAGCAGCGCCTGGACAGGGGGCAGAGTAACTGGGGGCTACACCTTC.

The genes are TRBV5-1 and TRBJ2-7; 7 bases agree with TRBD1. CDR1 and CDR2 from the germline V gene are SGHRS and YFSETQ. Germline trimming cut 3 bases from V and 7 bases from J; bases unmatched to any gene: 7. This CDR3 spans 13 amino acids. The CDR3 bases are TGCGCCAGCAGCTCGGACAGGCTTAGAGAGCAGTACTTC. Protein sequence: CASSSDRLREQYF.

V usage is TRBV9 and J usage is TRBJ1-5; 8 bases are shared with TRBD1. This CDR3 spans 15 amino acids. With 0 bases clipped from V and 6 bases from J, the junction kept 5 bases outside the gene matches. The germline CDR1 and CDR2 sequences are SGDLS and YYNGEE. The CDR3 protein is CASSVGTGYGQPQHF. The CDR3 DNA reads as TGTGCCAGCAGCGTAGGGACAGGGTACGGTCAGCCCCAGCATTTT.

This clone was detected a few times. V gene TRBV6-4 combines with J gene TRBJ1-2; possible D gene TRBD1, 5 bases. V shed 5 bases and J shed 0 bases, with 13 bases lying between them. The V gene's germline CDR1 is MRHNA and CDR2 SNTAGT. The CDR3 has 15 residues. The DNA of the CDR3 is TGTGCCAGCAGTCCCGGGGCGGGGACTAACTATGGCTACACCTTC. Its translation is CASSPGAGTNYGYTF.

V is TRBV12-5 and J is TRBJ2-5; TRBD2 is a possible D gene (7 bases). The CDR3 totals 16 residues. Germline values: CDR1 LGHNT, CDR2 FRNRAP. V gave up 1 base and J gave up 1 base, with 13 bases separating them. In nucleotides, the CDR3 is TGTGCTAGTGGTTTGGAAAAGGGAGGGGGCCAAGAGACCCAGTACTTC. Translation: CASGLEKGGGQETQYF.

The gene calls are TRBV25-1 and TRBJ1-1, with 7 nucleotides matching TRBD1. Germline CDR1 reads MGHDK; CDR2 reads SYGVNS. The CDR3 is 17 residues long. V lost 4 bases to trimming and J lost 1 base; unmatched junction nucleotides: 12. CDR3: CASSVGTVGPRNTEAFF. The DNA for the CDR3 is TGTGCCAGCAGTGTGGGGACAGTTGGGCCGAGGAACACTGAAGCTTTCTTT.

A single count supports this clone. The chain links TRBV15 to TRBJ2-1; D is unresolved. This CDR3 is 15 amino acids long. CDR1 and CDR2 from the germline V gene are LNHNV and YYDKDF (reference sequence). Trimming stripped 3 bases from V and 5 bases from J, with 14 bases between. In DNA form, the CDR3 reads TGTGCCACCAGCAGGACTTATGCTGAAAACAATGAGCAGTTCTTC. Translating it yields CATSRTYAENNEQFF.

The chain employs TRBV15 and TRBJ2-1, with 7 bases that match TRBD2. The CDR3 extends over 14 amino acids. V shed 5 bases and J 0 bases; nucleotides not matched to a gene: 1. CDR1 and CDR2 from the germline V gene are LNHNV and YYDKDF (reference sequence). CDR3 DNA sequence: TGTGCCACCAGCGGCGGGAGCTCCTACAATGAGCAGTTCTTC. As protein: CATSGGSSYNEQFF.